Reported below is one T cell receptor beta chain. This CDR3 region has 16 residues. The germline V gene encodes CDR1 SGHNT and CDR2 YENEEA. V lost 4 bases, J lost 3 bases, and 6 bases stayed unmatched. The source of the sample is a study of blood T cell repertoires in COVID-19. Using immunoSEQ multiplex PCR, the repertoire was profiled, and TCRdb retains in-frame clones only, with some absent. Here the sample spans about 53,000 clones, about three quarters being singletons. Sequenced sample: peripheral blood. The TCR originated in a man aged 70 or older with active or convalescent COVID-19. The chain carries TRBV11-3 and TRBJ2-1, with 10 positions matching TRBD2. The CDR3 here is CASSSLAGGLYNEQFF. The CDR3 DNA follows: TGTGCCAGCAGCTCCTTAGCGGGAGGACTCTACAATGAGCAGTTCTTC.